Sequencing of this T cell receptor (beta chain) was carried out in a study of CD8+CD57+ T cells in acquired aplastic anemia. Overall study context: DNA from sorted CD4+ and CD8+ cells averaged around 3 ug.

Genomic DNA served as template for TCR beta VDJ and CDR3 profiling. From the reads, TCRdb called clonotypes with MiXCR, one entry per CDR3 protein. The table records around 130,000 distinct CDR3 sequences, approximately 61% of them present only once. Patients chosen for sequencing had CD8+CD57+ cells that had expanded, as shown by flow cytometry. This CDR3 has 13 residues. V lost 5 bases to trimming and J lost 3 bases, with 11 bases between them. Germline CDR1 reads MGHRA; CDR2 reads YSYEKL. The rearrangement uses TRBV4-1 and TRBJ2-7, with D uncertain. The sequenced sample consisted of sorted CD4+, CD8+, or CD8+CD57+ T cells (not recorded which) from PBMCs. This TCR was recovered from a human donor with aplastic anemia. CDR3 coding DNA: TGCGCCAGCAGCTTCCACCCCGGCTACGAGCAGTACTTC. Its translation: CASSFHPGYEQYF.